Below, one T cell receptor beta chain is given with its context. The primer mix had 60 Vbeta and 13 Jbeta primers. Sequencing was performed with immunoSEQ multiplex PCR; in TCRdb, only in-frame clones are kept and a portion is missing. The profile shows 200,000 or so clones, approximately 82% of them singletons. The data were obtained in a study of cytomegalovirus exposure and HLA in healthy donors. This CDR3 comprises 14 residues. Germline-derived CDR1 and CDR2 are SGHTA and FQGTGA. The J segment lost 1 base and the V segment lost 5 bases, leaving 3 bases of the junction unmatched. The sequenced sample was PBMCs. The rearrangement joins TRBV7-3 to TRBJ2-5, with 8 bases lining up with TRBD2. This receptor was obtained from a young woman in good health and CMV-seropositive. The CDR3 region has the DNA TGTGCCAGCAGCAGAACTAGCGGCCAAGAGACCCAGTACTTC. The encoded protein is CASSRTSGQETQYF.